Listed below are T cell receptor beta chains from one sample, sequenced in a study of T-cell memory formation after mild COVID-19. Each CDR3 protein gets one entry after TCRdb re-called the 5' RACE reads with MiXCR. The profile covers about 210,000 distinct CDR3 sequences, with roughly a tenth appearing a single time and just over 3% taken by the ten largest. Sequenced input: PBMCs or a T cell subset sorted from them (not recorded which). Receptors originate from a man younger than 35 who had mild COVID-19 (a few samples of this study predate the infection). Cell type and time point are not known. CDR3s include the opening cysteine and the closing phenylalanine or tryptophan. Fields, in order: D gene, V gene, clone size, J gene, CDR3 protein, CDR3 DNA. The D gene is left open where the match is weak. The size entry is marked missing in some rows and otherwise reads once, few, many or a size class.

NA,TRBV28,few,TRBJ2-5,CASLGGARGEETQYF,TGTGCCAGCCTCGGAGGGGCCCGAGGAGAAGAGACCCAGTACTTC
TRBD1,TRBV18,few,TRBJ2-2,CASSPRQGAHTGELFF,TGTGCCAGCTCACCACGACAGGGGGCGCACACCGGGGAGCTGTTTTTT
TRBD2,TRBV5-4,NA,TRBJ2-5,CASSLEGGAGETQYF,TGTGCCAGCAGCTTGGAGGGAGGGGCGGGAGAGACCCAGTACTTC
NA,TRBV20-1,NA,TRBJ1-1,CSASLNQGMNTEAFF,TGCAGTGCTAGCCTAAATCAGGGAATGAACACTGAAGCTTTCTTT
NA,TRBV14,NA,TRBJ2-7,CASSQGYGSLVEQYF,TGTGCCAGCAGCCAAGGGTATGGCTCCTTGGTCGAGCAGTACTTC
NA,TRBV12-3/TRBV12-4,few,TRBJ1-5,CASTQESNQPQHF,TGTGCCAGCACCCAGGAGAGCAATCAGCCCCAGCATTTT
NA,TRBV7-2,NA,TRBJ2-5,CASSRQGRGQETQYF,TGTGCCAGCAGCCGGCAGGGGCGGGGGCAAGAGACCCAGTACTTC
TRBD1,TRBV7-9,few,TRBJ1-6,CASSRDLGTALPLNSPLHF,TGTGCCAGCAGCCGAGACCTTGGGACAGCCTTACCTTTGAATTCACCCCTCCACTTT
TRBD1,TRBV11-2,NA,TRBJ1-1,CASSFHRGSNTEAFF,TGTGCCAGCAGCTTCCACAGGGGTTCGAACACTGAAGCTTTCTTT
NA,TRBV6-2/TRBV6-3,few,TRBJ2-7,CASSYLPTYEQYF,TGTGCCAGCAGTTACCTTCCGACCTACGAGCAGTACTTC
NA,TRBV15,NA,TRBJ1-6,CATSSQGGNSPLHF,TGTGCCACCAGCAGTCAAGGTGGGAATTCACCCCTCCACTTT
NA,TRBV2,NA,TRBJ2-3,CASSSAGSTDTQYF,TGTGCCAGCAGCTCGGCAGGGAGCACAGATACGCAGTATTTT
TRBD1,TRBV15,once,TRBJ1-2,CATSRDYGTGRRGYTF,TGTGCCACCAGCAGAGATTACGGGACAGGGAGACGTGGCTACACCTTC
NA,TRBV19,few,TRBJ2-5,CASSISGTTQETQYF,TGTGCCAGTAGTATTTCCGGGACAACTCAAGAGACCCAGTACTTC
NA,TRBV7-3,many,TRBJ1-6,CASSLSRTPGSPLHF,TGTGCCAGCAGCTTAAGTCGGACTCCGGGTTCACCCCTCCACTTT
NA,TRBV2,NA,TRBJ1-3,CASSGGTPGNTIYF,TGTGCCAGCAGTGGTGGGACTCCAGGAAACACCATATATTTT
TRBD1,TRBV5-1,few,TRBJ1-1,CASSPWTGSNTEAFF,TGCGCCAGCAGCCCCTGGACAGGGTCGAACACTGAAGCTTTCTTT
NA,TRBV12-3/TRBV12-4,NA,TRBJ2-5,CASSSNYQETQYF,TGTGCCAGCAGTAGTAACTACCAAGAGACCCAGTACTTC
TRBD1,TRBV10-3,NA,TRBJ1-2,CAISGGETGGSEGYTF,TGTGCCATCAGTGGAGGAGAGACAGGGGGCTCGGAGGGCTACACCTTC
NA,TRBV9,NA,TRBJ1-6,CASSVESVYNSPLHF,TGTGCCAGCAGCGTAGAATCGGTTTATAATTCACCCCTCCACTTT
NA,TRBV6-5,few,TRBJ1-1,CASRRGQPMNTEAFF,TGTGCCAGCAGAAGAGGACAGCCAATGAACACTGAAGCTTTCTTT
TRBD1,TRBV5-1,NA,TRBJ2-7,CASSSRDRPPGEQYF,TGCGCCAGCAGCTCCAGGGACAGGCCACCGGGAGAGCAGTACTTC
TRBD1,TRBV5-1,NA,TRBJ1-1,CASSLTGVDTEAVF,TGCGCCAGCAGCCTTACAGGGGTGGACACTGAAGCTGTCTTT
NA,TRBV6-5,NA,TRBJ2-7,CASRRTEPPYEQYF,TGTGCCAGCAGGAGGACAGAGCCCCCCTACGAGCAGTACTTC
NA,TRBV6-5,few,TRBJ1-2,CASSYTDSTVGYTF,TGTGCCAGCAGTTACACGGACAGTACGGTCGGCTACACCTTC
NA,TRBV25-1,few,TRBJ2-5,CASSELGRVPQETQYF,TGTGCCAGCAGTGAATTGGGCAGGGTCCCCCAAGAGACCCAGTACTTC
TRBD1,TRBV5-1,NA,TRBJ2-2,CASSRQGATGELFF,TGCGCCAGCAGCCGCCAGGGGGCCACCGGGGAGCTGTTTTTT
TRBD1,TRBV7-9,few,TRBJ1-3,CASSPDRVVGNTIYF,TGTGCCAGCAGCCCCGACAGGGTCGTCGGAAACACCATATATTTT
TRBD1,TRBV7-6,once,TRBJ2-1,CASSLDRGEHEQFF,TGTGCCAGCAGCTTAGACAGGGGTGAACATGAGCAGTTCTTC
NA,TRBV20-1,NA,TRBJ1-2,CSVGGGVIYGYTF,TGCAGTGTAGGCGGAGGGGTCATTTATGGCTACACCTTC
NA,TRBV7-6,NA,TRBJ1-3,CASSLRVMNSGNTIYF,TGTGCCAGCAGCTTACGAGTCATGAATTCTGGAAACACCATATATTTT
TRBD2,TRBV3-1,once,TRBJ2-5,CASKWTSGGAVETQYF,TGTGCCAGCAAATGGACTAGCGGGGGGGCCGTAGAGACCCAGTACTTC
NA,TRBV11-2,many,TRBJ1-4,CASSQYTGRAEKLFF,TGTGCCAGCAGCCAGTACACAGGGCGGGCTGAAAAACTGTTTTTT
TRBD2,TRBV7-9,many,TRBJ2-2,CASSPPRAGGNGELFF,TGTGCCAGCAGCCCTCCCCGGGCGGGAGGGAACGGGGAGCTGTTTTTT
NA,TRBV7-9,many,TRBJ1-2,CASSLAGHGDGYTF,TGTGCCAGCAGCTTAGCAGGGCACGGGGATGGCTACACCTTC
TRBD1,TRBV28,NA,TRBJ1-2,CASSLLDRNYGYTF,TGTGCCAGCAGTTTATTGGACAGGAACTATGGCTACACCTTC
NA,TRBV5-1,NA,TRBJ2-5,CASSFSPGETQYF,TGCGCCAGCAGCTTCTCCCCGGGGGAGACCCAGTACTTC
NA,TRBV5-1,few,TRBJ1-2,CASTPGGFTYGYTF,TGCGCCAGCACCCCGGGGGGTTTCACCTATGGCTACACCTTC
TRBD2,TRBV6-2/TRBV6-3,NA,TRBJ2-5,CASSYLTSGTQETQYF,TGTGCCAGCAGTTACTTGACTAGCGGGACTCAAGAGACCCAGTACTTC
NA,TRBV3-1,NA,TRBJ2-7,CASSHNGPAYEQYF,TGTGCCAGCAGCCACAACGGACCAGCCTACGAGCAGTACTTC
NA,TRBV7-2,NA,TRBJ2-5,CASSLIGGVETQYF,TGTGCCAGCAGCTTAATCGGCGGGGTTGAGACCCAGTACTTC
NA,TRBV11-3,NA,TRBJ2-6,CASSFSGGSSGANVLTF,TGTGCCAGCAGCTTCTCTGGGGGAAGCTCTGGGGCCAACGTCCTGACTTTC
NA,TRBV13,few,TRBJ2-1,CASSLGYSAVYNEQFF,TGTGCCAGCAGCTTAGGCTATTCAGCGGTCTACAATGAGCAGTTCTTC
NA,TRBV28,few,TRBJ2-1,CAIRDTTYNEQFF,TGTGCCATACGGGACACAACCTACAATGAGCAGTTCTTC
TRBD1,TRBV5-1,few,TRBJ2-5,CASSSGTAERETQYF,TGCGCCAGCAGCTCCGGGACAGCAGAACGGGAGACCCAGTACTTC
NA,TRBV18,few,TRBJ1-4,CASSPVSNEKLFF,TGTGCCAGCTCACCCGTCTCAAATGAAAAACTGTTTTTT
NA,TRBV29-1,few,TRBJ1-1,CSVEGGQNTEAFF,TGCAGCGTTGAAGGGGGCCAGAACACTGAAGCTTTCTTT
NA,TRBV4-3,NA,TRBJ2-3,CASSQETVGLLTDTQYF,TGCGCCAGCAGCCAAGAGACTGTTGGCCTACTCACAGATACGCAGTATTTT
NA,TRBV2,NA,TRBJ1-5,CASKEVAGAHQPQHF,TGTGCCAGCAAGGAAGTGGCGGGGGCCCATCAGCCCCAGCATTTT
NA,TRBV5-1,NA,TRBJ1-3,CASSLAGRPPDTIYF,TGCGCCAGCAGCTTGGCCGGACGGCCCCCGGACACCATATATTTT